This passage covers 25 T cell receptor beta chains from one sample sequenced in a study of T cell repertoires in cytomegalovirus infection. MiXCR was run by TCRdb on the reads, yielding one entry per CDR3 protein. The sample includes some 160,000 distinct CDR3 sequences, about a sixth of them seen just once. Sample: CD8+ T cells from PBMCs. The receptors come from a human donor in good health (CMV status not recorded). Some clones in this sample may be carry-over from other donors' samples.

This clonotype was observed a handful of times. The V call is TRBV28, the J call TRBJ1-1; D ambiguous. The length of the CDR3 is 14 residues. Germline V CDR1 and CDR2: MDHEN, SYDVKM. V shed 6 bases and J shed 0 bases, with 11 bases lying between them. DNA of the CDR3: TGTGCCAGCAGGCCGACGGAAATGAACACTGAAGCTTTCTTT. The encoded protein is CASRPTEMNTEAFF.

The gene calls are TRBV7-2 and TRBJ1-1, with a weak D call TRBD1 (5 bases). Germline CDR1 SGHTA, CDR2 FQGNSA. The V and J ends lost 4 bases and 7 bases respectively, with 13 bases between them. CDR3 length equals 13 residues. CDR3 protein: CASSWGTENEAFF. In DNA form, the CDR3 reads TGTGCCAGCAGCTGGGGCACCGAGAATGAAGCTTTCTTT.

This rearrangement joins TRBV7-2 to TRBJ2-3; 10 bases agree with TRBD2. Germline lookup yields CDR1 SGHTA and CDR2 FQGNSA. The V segment lost 5 bases and the J segment 2 bases; nucleotides outside the gene matches: 7. There are 16 residues in the CDR3. The CDR3 loop reads CASSGGLAENTDTQYF. The CDR3 nucleotides read TGTGCCAGCAGCGGAGGACTAGCGGAGAACACAGATACGCAGTATTTT.

V is TRBV7-9 and J is TRBJ2-7, with no clear D. Germline V gene lookup returns CDR1 SEHNR and CDR2 FQNEAQ (reference sequence). This CDR3 contains 13 residues. Trimming removed 5 bases from V and 4 bases from J, with 12 bases in between. CDR3 region: CASSPPPAYEQYF. The CDR3 DNA is TGTGCCAGCAGCCCTCCCCCCGCTTACGAGCAGTACTTC.

The gene calls are TRBV10-3 and TRBJ2-1; D is undetermined. Trimming removed 6 bases at V and 7 bases at J, with 13 bases between. The germline gives CDR1 ENHRY, CDR2 SYGVKD. CDR3 size: 13 residues. CDR3 coding DNA: TGTGCCATCAGCCGGAATGGGGATAATGAGCAGTTCTTC. Amino acids: CAISRNGDNEQFF.

This clonotype was counted a few times. Mismatch with germline at one junction end may stem from a read error. The chain is built from TRBV7-9 and TRBJ1-5; 8 nucleotides align to TRBD1. The CDR3 is 12 residues long. CDR1 is SEHNR, CDR2 FQNEAQ, per germline (reference sequence). This CDR3 is CASSPDRGLQLF. In DNA form, the CDR3 reads TGTGCCAGCAGCCCAGACAGGGGCCTCCAGCTTTTT.

A few counts support this clonotype. This chain links TRBV7-2 with TRBJ1-1; possibly TRBD1 for D (6 bases). V was trimmed by 5 bases and J by 1 base, leaving 17 bases between them. The CDR3 is 16 residues long. Germline values: CDR1 SGHTA, CDR2 FQGNSA. The CDR3 reads CASSLRDTGTNTEAFF. The DNA for the CDR3 is TGTGCCAGCAGCCTACGGGACACCGGGACGAACACTGAAGCTTTCTTT.

V and J are TRBV7-8 and TRBJ2-2, with 7 bases aligning to TRBD1. The CDR3 is 15 amino acids. After removal of 2 bases from V and 4 bases from J, the junction contained 4 bases not matched to a gene. The germline V gene has CDR1 SGHVS and CDR2 FQNEAQ. The chain's CDR3 is CASSLRGPSTGELFF. The CDR3 DNA follows: TGTGCCAGCAGCTTAAGGGGGCCAAGCACCGGGGAGCTGTTTTTT. The full variable domain, rest sourced from reference TRBV7-8 and TRBJ2-2, is GAGVSQSPRYKVAKRGQDVALRCDPISGHVSLFWYQQALGQGPEFLTYFQNEAQLDKSGLPSDRFFAERPEGSVSTLKIQRTQQEDSAVYLCASSLRGPSTGELFFGEGSRLTVL.

This clonotype has more than one count but fewer than ten. The chain employs TRBV28 and TRBJ2-7; unclear D gene. Germline-derived CDR1 and CDR2 are MDHEN and SYDVKM. V was cut by 2 bases and J by 2 bases, with 10 bases left in between. The CDR3 extends over 14 amino acids. CDR3 DNA: TGTGCCAGCAGTTTACTGACTGTACCCTACGAGCAGTACTTC. Its translation: CASSLLTVPYEQYF.

This clonotype is categorized as medium-sized. The chain employs TRBV6-2 or TRBV6-3 and TRBJ2-5, with D hard to call. This CDR3 comprises 15 residues. Germline loops: CDR1 MNHEY, CDR2 SVGEGT. The ends were cut back, 0 bases at V and 3 bases at J, with 11 bases in the middle. CDR3 coding DNA: TGTGCCAGCAGTTACTCGACGGCAGGCAAAGAGACCCAGTACTTC. The encoded protein is CASSYSTAGKETQYF.

This clonotype was counted a few times. The rearrangement joins TRBV2 to TRBJ2-1; 13 bases align to TRBD2. The CDR3 extends over 15 amino acids. Germline assignment: CDR1 SNHLY and CDR2 FYNNEI. With V trimmed by 6 bases and J by 7 bases, 6 bases remained unmatched. The CDR3 nucleotides are TGTGCCAGCAGGGCAGGACTAGCGGGGGCGAATGAGCAGTTCTTC. Translated: CASRAGLAGANEQFF.

The chain is built from TRBV7-6 and TRBJ1-2, with D possibly being TRBD1 (6 bases). Germline loops: CDR1 SGHVS, CDR2 FNYEAQ. Trimming pared 5 bases from V and 4 bases from J, leaving 26 bases between. The CDR3 consists of 18 residues. Here the CDR3 DNA reads TGTGCCAGCAGCCCAGACGGGGGCGCCGAGACAGGCGTCTATGGCTACACCTTC. It translates to CASSPDGGAETGVYGYTF.

This clonotype occurred a few times. The chain recombines TRBV28 with TRBJ1-1; perhaps TRBD1 as D (5 bases). Looked up from germline, CDR1 is MDHEN and CDR2 is SYDVKM. Trimming pared 6 bases from V and 7 bases from J, leaving 12 bases between. The CDR3 extends over 12 amino acids. CDR3 in amino acids: CASSPRGSEAFF. The CDR3 DNA follows: TGTGCCAGCAGCCCTCGGGGGAGTGAAGCTTTCTTT. The complete variable domain, with remaining parts taken from reference TRBV28 and TRBJ1-1, reads DVKVTQSSRYLVKRTGEKVFLECVQDMDHENMFWYRQDPGLGLRLIYFSYDVKMKEKGDIPEGYSVSREKKERFSLILESASTNQTSMYLCASSPRGSEAFFGQGTRLTVV.

Here the CDR3 DNA reads TGTGCCAGCAGCTTAAGTAGCGGGGTTAGCGAGACCCAGTACTTC. Translating gives CASSLSSGVSETQYF. This chain uses TRBV7-2 with TRBJ2-5; the match to TRBD2 covers 8 bases. From germline, CDR1 is SGHTA and CDR2 FQGNSA. The CDR3 has 15 residues. J was trimmed by 5 bases and V by 2 bases; bases with no gene match: 7.

This clonotype was recorded at least ten times. This chain links TRBV7-3 with TRBJ2-1, with D possibly being TRBD1 (5 bases). CDR1 is SGHTA and CDR2 is FQGTGA in the germline V gene. V lost 6 bases to trimming and J lost 2 bases, with 11 bases between them. The CDR3 length is 14 residues. The CDR3 sequence is CASSQKTAYNEQFF. In nucleotides, the CDR3 is TGTGCCAGCAGTCAAAAGACAGCCTACAATGAGCAGTTCTTC.

V and J are TRBV19 and TRBJ2-5, with TRBD2 matching over 7 bases. J gave up 2 bases and V 2 bases, and 5 bases lay outside the gene matches. Germline-derived CDR1 and CDR2 are LNHDA and SQIVND (reference sequence). The CDR3 extends over 15 amino acids. The CDR3 region is CASSIRTSVQETQYF. The CDR3 DNA sequence: TGTGCCAGTAGTATAAGAACTAGCGTACAAGAGACCCAGTACTTC. The complete variable domain, with remaining parts taken from reference TRBV19 and TRBJ2-5, reads DGGITQSPKYLFRKEGQNVTLSCEQNLNHDAMYWYRQDPGQGLRLIYYSQIVNDFQKGDIAEGYSVSREKKESFPLTVTSAQKNPTAFYLCASSIRTSVQETQYFGPGTRLLVL.

This chain uses TRBV28 with TRBJ2-7, with a weak D call TRBD1 (5 bases). CDR3 length: 12 amino acids. CDR1 and CDR2 (germline): MDHEN, SYDVKM. V lost 6 bases to trimming and J lost 5 bases, with 11 bases between them. CDR3 sequence (DNA): TGTGCCAGCAGCATACAGGTGGACGAGCAGTACTTC. The encoded protein is CASSIQVDEQYF.

The chain links TRBV7-9 to TRBJ2-4, with no clear D. Germline CDR1 SEHNR, CDR2 FQNEAQ (reference sequence). The CDR3 extends over 14 amino acids. The V end lost 5 bases, the J end lost 0 bases, and 8 bases lay between the germline ends. The CDR3 sequence: CASSPSAAKNIQYF. The CDR3 DNA follows: TGTGCCAGCAGCCCCTCGGCAGCCAAAAACATTCAGTACTTC.

V usage is TRBV15 and J usage is TRBJ1-3, with D unclear. The V gene lost 0 bases and the J gene lost 0 bases, with 9 bases spanning the gap. The CDR3 covers 16 residues. Germline CDR1 is LNHNV and CDR2 is YYDKDF (reference sequence). DNA of the CDR3: TGTGCCACCAGCAGAGATTCCCAGGACTCTGGAAACACCATATATTTT. It codes for CATSRDSQDSGNTIYF.

This clonotype was counted many times. This chain connects TRBV6-1 to TRBJ2-3; TRBD2 matches 13 bases. This CDR3 spans 19 amino acids. J lost 2 bases, V lost 6 bases, and 14 bases had no gene match. Germline V CDR1 and CDR2: MNHNS, SASEGT. CDR3: CASSIYGTSGIGNTDTQYF. CDR3 sequence (DNA): TGTGCCAGCAGCATATACGGGACTAGCGGGATCGGCAACACAGATACGCAGTATTTT.

This clonotype was seen ten or more times. The chain joins TRBV7-8 to TRBJ2-5; tentative D call: TRBD2 (6 bases). The CDR3 totals 14 residues. Germline loops: CDR1 SGHVS, CDR2 FQNEAQ. The V and J ends lost 5 bases and 4 bases respectively, with 14 bases between them. The CDR3 here is CASSPDYSGETQYF. The CDR3 nucleotides are TGTGCCAGCAGCCCTGATTATAGCGGAGAGACCCAGTACTTC.

The chain joins TRBV7-6 to TRBJ2-7, with 8 bases identical to TRBD2. From germline, CDR1 is SGHVS and CDR2 FNYEAQ. The CDR3 covers 14 residues. Trimming cost V 4 bases and J 5 bases; bases outside gene matches: 7. The CDR3 DNA sequence: TGTGCCAGCAGCTACGGGGGGGGCCGCGACGAGCAGTACTTC. Its translation: CASSYGGGRDEQYF.

This clonotype has only a few counts. This chain connects TRBV6-6 to TRBJ2-7; TRBD2 matches 8 bases. Per germline, CDR1 MNHNY and CDR2 SVGAGI (reference sequence). The CDR3 runs 15 residues. With V trimmed by 0 bases and J by 1 base, 2 bases remained unmatched. The CDR3 loop is CASSYSAGESYEQYF. Written as DNA, the CDR3 is TGTGCCAGCAGTTACTCAGCGGGGGAATCCTACGAGCAGTACTTC.

This clonotype came up many times. The chain has TRBV6-6 and TRBJ2-2; TRBD2 agrees at 8 bases. The CDR3 consists of 16 residues. Germline CDR1 MNHNY, CDR2 SVGAGI (reference sequence). V shed 6 bases and J 6 bases; nucleotides not matched to a gene: 12. Here the CDR3 reads CASSLGLVNSAGELFF. The CDR3 DNA follows: TGTGCCAGCAGCCTGGGACTAGTTAATTCGGCCGGGGAGCTGTTTTTT.

This clonotype was seen only a few times. V is TRBV20-1 and J is TRBJ2-7, with D tentatively TRBD2 (5 bases). The CDR3 runs to 11 residues. Deletions cut 6 bases from V and 0 bases from J, with 6 bases between. The germline V gene has CDR1 DFQATT and CDR2 SNEGSKA (reference sequence). The CDR3 loop reads CSARDSYEQYF. The CDR3 DNA sequence: TGCAGTGCCCGGGACTCCTACGAGCAGTACTTC.